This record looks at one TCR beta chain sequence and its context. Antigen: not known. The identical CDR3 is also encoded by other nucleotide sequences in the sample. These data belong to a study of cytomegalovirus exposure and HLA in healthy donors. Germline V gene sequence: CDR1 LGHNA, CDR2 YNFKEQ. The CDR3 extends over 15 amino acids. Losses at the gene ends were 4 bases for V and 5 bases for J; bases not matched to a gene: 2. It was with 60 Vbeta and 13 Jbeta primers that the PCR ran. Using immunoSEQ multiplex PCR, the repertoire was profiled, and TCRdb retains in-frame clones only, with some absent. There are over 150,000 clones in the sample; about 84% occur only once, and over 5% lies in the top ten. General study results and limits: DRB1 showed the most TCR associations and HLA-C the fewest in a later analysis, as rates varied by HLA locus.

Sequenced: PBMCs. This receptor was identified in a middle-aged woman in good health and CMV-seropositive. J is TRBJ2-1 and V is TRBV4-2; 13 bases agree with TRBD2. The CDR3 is CASSRGLAGDNEQFF. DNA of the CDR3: TGTGCCAGCAGCCGAGGACTAGCGGGGGACAATGAGCAGTTCTTC.